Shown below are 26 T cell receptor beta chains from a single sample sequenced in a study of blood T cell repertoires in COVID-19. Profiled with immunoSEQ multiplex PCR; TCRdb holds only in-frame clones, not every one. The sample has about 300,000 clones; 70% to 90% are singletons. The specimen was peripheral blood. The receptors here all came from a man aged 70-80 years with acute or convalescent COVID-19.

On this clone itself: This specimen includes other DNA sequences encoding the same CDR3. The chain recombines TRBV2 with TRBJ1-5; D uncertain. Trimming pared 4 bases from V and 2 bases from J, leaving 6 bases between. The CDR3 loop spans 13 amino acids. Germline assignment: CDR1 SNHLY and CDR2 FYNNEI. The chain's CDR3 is CASSVRGNQPQHF. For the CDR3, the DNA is TGTGCCAGCAGTGTGAGGGGCAATCAGCCCCAGCATTTT.

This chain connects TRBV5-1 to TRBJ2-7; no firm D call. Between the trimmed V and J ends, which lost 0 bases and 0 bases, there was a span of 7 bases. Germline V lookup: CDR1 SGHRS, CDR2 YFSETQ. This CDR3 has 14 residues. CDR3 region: CASSLDVSSYEQYF. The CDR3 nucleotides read TGCGCCAGCAGCTTGGATGTCAGCTCCTACGAGCAGTACTTC.

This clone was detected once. The chain's CDR3 is CASSVTSGGAEEQYF. CDR3 DNA sequence: TGTGCCAGCAGCGTAACTAGCGGGGGGGCAGAAGAGCAGTACTTC. This sequence joins TRBV7-2 and TRBJ2-7; 13 bases align to TRBD2. Germline values: CDR1 SGHTA, CDR2 FQGNSA. V shed 5 bases and J 7 bases; nucleotides not matched to a gene: 8. The CDR3 length is 15 residues.

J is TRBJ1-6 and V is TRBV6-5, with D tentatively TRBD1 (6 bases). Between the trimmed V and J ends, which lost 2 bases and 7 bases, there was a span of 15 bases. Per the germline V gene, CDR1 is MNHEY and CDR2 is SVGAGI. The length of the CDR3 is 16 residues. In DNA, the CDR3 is TGTGCCAGCAGTTACCCCAGGGGAGGGGAAAATTCACCCCTCCACTTT. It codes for CASSYPRGGENSPLHF.

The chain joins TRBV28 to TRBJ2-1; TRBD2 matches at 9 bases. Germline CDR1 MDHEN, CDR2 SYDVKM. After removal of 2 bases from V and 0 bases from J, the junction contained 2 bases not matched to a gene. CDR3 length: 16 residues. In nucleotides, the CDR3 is TGTGCCAGCAGTTTACCTAGCGGGGCCTCCTACAATGAGCAGTTCTTC. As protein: CASSLPSGASYNEQFF.

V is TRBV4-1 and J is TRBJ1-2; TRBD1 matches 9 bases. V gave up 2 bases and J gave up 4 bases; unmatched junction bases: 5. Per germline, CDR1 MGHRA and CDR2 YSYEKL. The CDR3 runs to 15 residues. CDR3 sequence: CASSQNRGLGYGYTF. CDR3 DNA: TGCGCCAGCAGCCAAAACAGGGGGCTGGGCTATGGCTACACCTTC.

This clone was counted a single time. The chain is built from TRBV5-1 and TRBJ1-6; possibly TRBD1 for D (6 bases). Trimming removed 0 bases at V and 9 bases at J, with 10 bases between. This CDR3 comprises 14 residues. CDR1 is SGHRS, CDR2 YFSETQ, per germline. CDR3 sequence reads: CASSLEQGSSPLHF. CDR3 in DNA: TGCGCCAGCAGCTTGGAACAGGGAAGTTCACCCCTCCACTTT.

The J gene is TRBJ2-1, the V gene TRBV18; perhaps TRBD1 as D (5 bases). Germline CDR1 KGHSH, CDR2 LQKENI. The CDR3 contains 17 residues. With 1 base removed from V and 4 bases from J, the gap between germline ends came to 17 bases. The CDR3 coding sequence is TGTGCCAGCTCACCACTAGGTGGCAGGGCGGTATACAATGAGCAGTTCTTC. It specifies CASSPLGGRAVYNEQFF.

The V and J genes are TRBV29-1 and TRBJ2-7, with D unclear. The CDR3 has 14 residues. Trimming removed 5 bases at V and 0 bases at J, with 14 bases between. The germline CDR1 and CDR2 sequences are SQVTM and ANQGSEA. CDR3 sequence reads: CSVKTDTGSYEQYF. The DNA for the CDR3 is TGCAGCGTTAAAACCGACACCGGCTCCTACGAGCAGTACTTC.

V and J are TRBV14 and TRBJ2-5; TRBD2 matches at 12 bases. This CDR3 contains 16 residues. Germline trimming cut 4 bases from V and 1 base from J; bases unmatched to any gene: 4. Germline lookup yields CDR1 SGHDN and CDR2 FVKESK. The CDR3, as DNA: TGTGCCAGCAGCCGGGCACTAGCGGGGGGCCAAGAGACCCAGTACTTC. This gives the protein CASSRALAGGQETQYF.

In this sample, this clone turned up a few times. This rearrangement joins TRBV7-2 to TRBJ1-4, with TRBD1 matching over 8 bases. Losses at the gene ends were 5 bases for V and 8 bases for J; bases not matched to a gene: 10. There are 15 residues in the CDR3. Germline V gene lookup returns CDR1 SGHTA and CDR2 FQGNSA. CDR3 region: CASSPRTGSGEKLFF. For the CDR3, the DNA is TGTGCCAGCAGCCCACGGACAGGGTCTGGGGAAAAACTGTTTTTT.

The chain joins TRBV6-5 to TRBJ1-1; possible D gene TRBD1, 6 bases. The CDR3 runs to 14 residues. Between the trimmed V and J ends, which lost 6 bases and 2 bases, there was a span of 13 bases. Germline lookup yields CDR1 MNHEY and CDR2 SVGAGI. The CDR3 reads CASRVTGQNTEAFF. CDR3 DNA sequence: TGTGCCAGCAGGGTGACAGGCCAAAACACTGAAGCTTTCTTT.

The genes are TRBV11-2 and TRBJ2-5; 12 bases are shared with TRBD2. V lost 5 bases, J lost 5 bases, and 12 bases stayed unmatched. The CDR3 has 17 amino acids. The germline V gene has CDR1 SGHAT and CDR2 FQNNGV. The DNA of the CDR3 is TGTGCCAGCAGCCGAGGTCGATCTAGCGGGAGGGGGGAGACCCAGTACTTC. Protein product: CASSRGRSSGRGETQYF.

CDR3 bases: TGCAGTGCTAGTCTGGCGGGGGAATCCACAGATACGCAGTATTTT. Translation gives CSASLAGESTDTQYF. The genes are TRBV20-1 and TRBJ2-3; 7 nucleotides align to TRBD2. Germline lookup yields CDR1 DFQATT and CDR2 SNEGSKA (reference sequence). Losses at the gene ends were 3 bases for V and 2 bases for J; bases not matched to a gene: 8. CDR3 length: 15 amino acids.

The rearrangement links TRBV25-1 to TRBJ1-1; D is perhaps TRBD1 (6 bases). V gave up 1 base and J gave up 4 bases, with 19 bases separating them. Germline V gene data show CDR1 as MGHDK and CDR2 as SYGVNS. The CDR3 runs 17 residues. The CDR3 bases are TGTGCCAGCAGTGAATTCGGGGGCCGGGGGGGGCCCACTGAAGCTTTCTTT. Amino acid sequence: CASSEFGGRGGPTEAFF. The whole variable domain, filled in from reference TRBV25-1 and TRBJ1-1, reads EADIYQTPRYLVIGTGKKITLECSQTMGHDKMYWYQQDPGMELHLIHYSYGVNSTEKGDLSSESTVSRIRTEHFPLTLESARPSHTSQYLCASSEFGGRGGPTEAFFGQGTRLTVV.

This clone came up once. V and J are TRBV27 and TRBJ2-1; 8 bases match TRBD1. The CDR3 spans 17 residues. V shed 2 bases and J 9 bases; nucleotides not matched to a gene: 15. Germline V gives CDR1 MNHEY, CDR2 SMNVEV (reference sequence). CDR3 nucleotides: TGTGCCAGCAGTTTACTCAATTCGGGACAGGCCCCCCGTGAGCAGTTCTTC. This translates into CASSLLNSGQAPREQFF.

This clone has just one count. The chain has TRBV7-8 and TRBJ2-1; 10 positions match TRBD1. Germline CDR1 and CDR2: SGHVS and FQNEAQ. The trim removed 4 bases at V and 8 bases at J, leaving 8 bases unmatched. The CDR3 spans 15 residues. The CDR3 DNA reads TGTGCCAGCAGCTCCTGGGACAGGGGAGGGGATGAGCAGTTCTTC. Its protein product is CASSSWDRGGDEQFF.

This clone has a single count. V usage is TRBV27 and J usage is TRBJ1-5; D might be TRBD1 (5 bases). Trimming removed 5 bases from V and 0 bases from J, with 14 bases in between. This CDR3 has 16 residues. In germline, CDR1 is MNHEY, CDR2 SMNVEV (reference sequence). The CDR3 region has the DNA TGTGCCAGCAGTCCCCGACAGCTACCTAGCAATCAGCCCCAGCATTTT. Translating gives CASSPRQLPSNQPQHF.

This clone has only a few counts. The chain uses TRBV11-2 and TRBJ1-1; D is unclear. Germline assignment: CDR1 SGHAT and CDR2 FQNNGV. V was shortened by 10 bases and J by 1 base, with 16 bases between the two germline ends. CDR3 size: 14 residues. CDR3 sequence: CATKGPGKNTEAFF. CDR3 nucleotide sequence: TGTGCCACCAAAGGCCCGGGGAAGAACACTGAAGCTTTCTTT.

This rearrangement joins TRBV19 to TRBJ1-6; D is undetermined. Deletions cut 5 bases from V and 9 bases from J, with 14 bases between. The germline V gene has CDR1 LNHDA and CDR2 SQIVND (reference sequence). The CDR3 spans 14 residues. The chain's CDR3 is CASSPGSIVSPLHF. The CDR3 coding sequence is TGTGCCAGTAGTCCCGGGTCAATCGTTTCACCCCTCCACTTT.

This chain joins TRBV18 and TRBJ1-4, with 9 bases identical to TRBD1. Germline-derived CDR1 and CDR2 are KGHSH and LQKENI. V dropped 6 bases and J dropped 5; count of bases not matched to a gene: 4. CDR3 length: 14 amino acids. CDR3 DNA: TGTGCCAGCTCCCCAGGACAGGGGAATGAAAAACTGTTTTTT. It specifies CASSPGQGNEKLFF.

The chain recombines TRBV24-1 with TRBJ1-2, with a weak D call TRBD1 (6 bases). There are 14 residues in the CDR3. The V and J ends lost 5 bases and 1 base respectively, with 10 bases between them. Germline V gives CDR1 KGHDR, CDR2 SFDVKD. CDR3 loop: CATSGRTVNYGYTF. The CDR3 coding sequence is TGTGCCACCAGTGGCAGGACAGTTAACTATGGCTACACCTTC.

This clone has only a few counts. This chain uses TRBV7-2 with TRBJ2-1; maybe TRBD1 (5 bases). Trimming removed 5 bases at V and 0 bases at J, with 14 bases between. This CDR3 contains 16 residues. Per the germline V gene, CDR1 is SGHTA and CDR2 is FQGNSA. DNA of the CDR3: TGTGCCAGCAGCGCCCAGGGTTGGGGCTCCTACAATGAGCAGTTCTTC. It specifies CASSAQGWGSYNEQFF. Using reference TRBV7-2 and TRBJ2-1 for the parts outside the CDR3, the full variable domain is GAGVSQSPSNKVTEKGKDVELRCDPISGHTALYWYRQSLGQGLEFLIYFQGNSAPDKSGLPSDRFSAERTGGSVSTLTIQRTQQEDSAVYLCASSAQGWGSYNEQFFGPGTRLTVL.

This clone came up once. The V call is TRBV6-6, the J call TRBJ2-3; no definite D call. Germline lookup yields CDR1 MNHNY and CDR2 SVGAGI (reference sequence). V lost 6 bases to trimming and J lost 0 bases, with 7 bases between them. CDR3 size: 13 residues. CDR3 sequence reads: CASSQISTDTQYF. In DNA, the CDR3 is TGTGCCAGCAGCCAAATCAGCACAGATACGCAGTATTTT.

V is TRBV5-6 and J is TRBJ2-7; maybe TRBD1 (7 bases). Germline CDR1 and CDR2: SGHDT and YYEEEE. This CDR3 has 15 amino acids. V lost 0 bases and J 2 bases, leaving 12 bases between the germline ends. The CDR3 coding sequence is TGTGCCAGCAGCTTGGGCCCAGGGGGGACCTACGAGCAGTACTTC. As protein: CASSLGPGGTYEQYF.

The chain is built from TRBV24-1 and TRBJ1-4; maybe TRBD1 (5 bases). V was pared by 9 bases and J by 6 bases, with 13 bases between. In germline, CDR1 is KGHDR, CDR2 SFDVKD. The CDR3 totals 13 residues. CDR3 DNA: TGTGCCACCCTGATTACAGGAGATGAAAAACTGTTTTTT. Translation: CATLITGDEKLFF.